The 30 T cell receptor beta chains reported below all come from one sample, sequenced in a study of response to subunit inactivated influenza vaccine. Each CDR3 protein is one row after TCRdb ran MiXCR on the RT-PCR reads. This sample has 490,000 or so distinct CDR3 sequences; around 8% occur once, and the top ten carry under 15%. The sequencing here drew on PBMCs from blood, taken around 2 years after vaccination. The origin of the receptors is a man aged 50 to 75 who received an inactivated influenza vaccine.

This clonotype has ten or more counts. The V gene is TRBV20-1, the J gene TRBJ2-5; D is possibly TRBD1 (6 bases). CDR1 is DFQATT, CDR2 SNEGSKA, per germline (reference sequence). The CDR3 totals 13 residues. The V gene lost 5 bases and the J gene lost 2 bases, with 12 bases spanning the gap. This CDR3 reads CSAAVRGQETQYF. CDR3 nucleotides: TGCAGTGCTGCCGTTAGGGGGCAAGAGACCCAGTACTTC.

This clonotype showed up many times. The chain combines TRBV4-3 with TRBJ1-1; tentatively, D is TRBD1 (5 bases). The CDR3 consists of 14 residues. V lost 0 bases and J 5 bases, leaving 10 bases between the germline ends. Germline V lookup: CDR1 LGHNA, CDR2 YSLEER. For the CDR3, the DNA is TGCGCCAGCAGCCAAGATAGGGAGGGGACTGAAGCTTTCTTT. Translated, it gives CASSQDREGTEAFF.

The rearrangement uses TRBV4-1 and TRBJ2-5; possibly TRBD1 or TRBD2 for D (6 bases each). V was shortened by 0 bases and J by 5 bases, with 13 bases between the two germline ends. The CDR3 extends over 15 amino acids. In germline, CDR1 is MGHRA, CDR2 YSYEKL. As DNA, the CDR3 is TGCGCCAGCAGCCAAGATACCCGGGGGCGGGAGACCCAGTACTTC. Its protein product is CASSQDTRGRETQYF.

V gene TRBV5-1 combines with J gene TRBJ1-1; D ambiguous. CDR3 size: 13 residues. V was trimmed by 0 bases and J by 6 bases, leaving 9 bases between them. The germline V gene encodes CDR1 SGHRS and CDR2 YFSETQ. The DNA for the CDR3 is TGCGCCAGCAGCTTGGGCCAGTCTTCTGAAGCTTTCTTT. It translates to CASSLGQSSEAFF.

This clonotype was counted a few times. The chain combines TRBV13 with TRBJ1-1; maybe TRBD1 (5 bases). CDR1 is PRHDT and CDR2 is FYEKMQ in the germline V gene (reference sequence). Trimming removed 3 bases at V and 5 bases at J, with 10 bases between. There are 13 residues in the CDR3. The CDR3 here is CASSFRVYTEAFF. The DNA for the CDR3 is TGTGCCAGCAGCTTCAGGGTGTATACTGAAGCTTTCTTT.

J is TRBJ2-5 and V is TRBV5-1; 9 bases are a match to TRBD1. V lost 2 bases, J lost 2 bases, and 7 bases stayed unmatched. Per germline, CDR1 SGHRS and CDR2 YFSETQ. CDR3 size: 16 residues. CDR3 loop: CASSLLGTGNQETQYF. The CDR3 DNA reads TGCGCCAGCAGCTTACTTGGGACAGGGAATCAAGAGACCCAGTACTTC.

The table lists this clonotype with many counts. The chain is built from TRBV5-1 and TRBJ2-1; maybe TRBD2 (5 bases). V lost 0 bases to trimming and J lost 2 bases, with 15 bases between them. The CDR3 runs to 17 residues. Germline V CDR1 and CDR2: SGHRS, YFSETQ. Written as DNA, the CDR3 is TGCGCCAGCAGCTTGGGTGATGTTAGGAGGACCTACAATGAGCAGTTCTTC. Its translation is CASSLGDVRRTYNEQFF.

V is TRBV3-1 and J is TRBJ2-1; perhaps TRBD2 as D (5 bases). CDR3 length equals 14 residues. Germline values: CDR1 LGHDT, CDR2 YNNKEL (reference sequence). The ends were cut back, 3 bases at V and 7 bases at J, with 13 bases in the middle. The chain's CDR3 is CASSQRGGDNEQFF. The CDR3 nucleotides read TGTGCCAGCAGCCAGAGAGGAGGCGATAATGAGCAGTTCTTC.

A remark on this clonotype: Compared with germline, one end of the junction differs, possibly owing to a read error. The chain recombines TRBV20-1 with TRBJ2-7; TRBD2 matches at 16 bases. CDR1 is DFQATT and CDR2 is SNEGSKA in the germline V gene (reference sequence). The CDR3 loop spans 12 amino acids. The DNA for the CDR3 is TGCAGTGCTACGGGGACTAGCGGGAGGGCTTATTTC. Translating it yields CSATGTSGRAYF.

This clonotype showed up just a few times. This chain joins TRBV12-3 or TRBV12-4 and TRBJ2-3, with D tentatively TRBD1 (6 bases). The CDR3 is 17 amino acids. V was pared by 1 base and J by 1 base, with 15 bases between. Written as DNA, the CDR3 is TGTGCCAGCAGTTTAGATTTCGAAGAGGGGGGCACAGATACGCAGTATTTT. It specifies CASSLDFEEGGTDTQYF.

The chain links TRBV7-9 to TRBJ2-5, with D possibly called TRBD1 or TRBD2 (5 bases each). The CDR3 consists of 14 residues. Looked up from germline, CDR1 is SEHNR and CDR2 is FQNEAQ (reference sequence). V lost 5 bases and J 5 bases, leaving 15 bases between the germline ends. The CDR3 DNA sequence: TGTGCCAGCAGCCCCCGGGACCTGAGGGAGACCCAGTACTTC. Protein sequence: CASSPRDLRETQYF.

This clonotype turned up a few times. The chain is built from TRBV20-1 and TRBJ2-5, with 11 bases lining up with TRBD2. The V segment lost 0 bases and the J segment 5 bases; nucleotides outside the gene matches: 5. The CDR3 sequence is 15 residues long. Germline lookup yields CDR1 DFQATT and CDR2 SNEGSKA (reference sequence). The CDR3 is CSARDVAGGHETQYF. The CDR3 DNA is TGCAGTGCTAGAGATGTAGCGGGGGGGCACGAGACCCAGTACTTC.

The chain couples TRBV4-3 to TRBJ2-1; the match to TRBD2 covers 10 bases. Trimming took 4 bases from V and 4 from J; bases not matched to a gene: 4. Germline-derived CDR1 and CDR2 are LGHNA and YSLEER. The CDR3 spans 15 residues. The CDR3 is CASSLSGREYNEQFF. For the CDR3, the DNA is TGCGCCAGCAGCCTAAGCGGGAGGGAGTACAATGAGCAGTTCTTC.

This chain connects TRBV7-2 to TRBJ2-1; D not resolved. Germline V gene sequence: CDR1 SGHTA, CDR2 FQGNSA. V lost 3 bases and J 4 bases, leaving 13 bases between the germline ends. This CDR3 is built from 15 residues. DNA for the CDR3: TGTGCCAGCAGCTTTGACGGTGGGCCTTACAATGAGCAGTTCTTC. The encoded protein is CASSFDGGPYNEQFF.

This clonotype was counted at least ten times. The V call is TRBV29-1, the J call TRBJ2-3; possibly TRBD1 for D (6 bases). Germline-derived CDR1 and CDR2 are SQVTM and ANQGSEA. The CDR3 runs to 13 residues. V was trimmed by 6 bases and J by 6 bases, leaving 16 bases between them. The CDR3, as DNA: TGCAGCGTCCGTTTGAATCAGGGGGATACGCAGTATTTT. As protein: CSVRLNQGDTQYF.

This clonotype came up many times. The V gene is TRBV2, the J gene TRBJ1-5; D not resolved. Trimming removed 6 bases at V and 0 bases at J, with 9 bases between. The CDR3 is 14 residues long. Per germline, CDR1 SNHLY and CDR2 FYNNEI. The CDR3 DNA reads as TGTGCCAGCAGGGAGGAGCTTAGCAATCAGCCCCAGCATTTT. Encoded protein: CASREELSNQPQHF. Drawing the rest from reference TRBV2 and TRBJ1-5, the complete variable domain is EPEVTQTPSHQVTQMGQEVILRCVPISNHLYFYWYRQILGQKVEFLVSFYNNEISEKSEIFDDQFSVERPDGSNFTLKIRSTKLEDSAMYFCASREELSNQPQHFGDGTRLSIL.

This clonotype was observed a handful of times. CDR3: CASSSQGYLYNSPLHF. The CDR3 DNA sequence: TGTGCCAGCAGCTCACAAGGGTACCTCTATAATTCACCCCTCCACTTT. The chain employs TRBV5-5 and TRBJ1-6; D gene ambiguous. The germline V gene encodes CDR1 SGHKS and CDR2 YYEKEE (reference sequence). The CDR3 extends over 16 amino acids. Deletions cut 3 bases from V and 3 bases from J, with 13 bases between. The whole variable domain, filled in from reference TRBV5-5 and TRBJ1-6, reads DAGVTQSPTHLIKTRGQQVTLRCSPISGHKSVSWYQQVLGQGPQFIFQYYEKEERGRGNFPDRFSARQFPNYSSELNVNALLLGDSALYLCASSSQGYLYNSPLHFGNGTRLTVT.

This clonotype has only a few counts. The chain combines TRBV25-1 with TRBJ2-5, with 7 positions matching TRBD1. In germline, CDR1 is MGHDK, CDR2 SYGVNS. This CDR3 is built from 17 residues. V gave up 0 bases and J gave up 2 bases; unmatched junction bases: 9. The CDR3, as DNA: TGTGCCAGCAGTGAATATACGGCGACAGGGTGGCAAGAGACCCAGTACTTC. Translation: CASSEYTATGWQETQYF.

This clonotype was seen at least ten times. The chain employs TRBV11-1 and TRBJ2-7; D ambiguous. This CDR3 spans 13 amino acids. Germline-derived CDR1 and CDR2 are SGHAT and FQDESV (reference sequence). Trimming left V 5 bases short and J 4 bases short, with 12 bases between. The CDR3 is CASSRIFQYEQYF. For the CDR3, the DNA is TGTGCCAGCAGCCGCATATTCCAATACGAGCAGTACTTC.

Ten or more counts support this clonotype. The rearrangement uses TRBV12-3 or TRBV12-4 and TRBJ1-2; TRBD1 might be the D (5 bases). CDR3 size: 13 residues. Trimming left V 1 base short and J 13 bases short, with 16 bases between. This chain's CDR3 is CASSLVGDGVRTF. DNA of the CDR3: TGTGCCAGCAGTTTAGTGGGGGACGGAGTTCGCACCTTC.

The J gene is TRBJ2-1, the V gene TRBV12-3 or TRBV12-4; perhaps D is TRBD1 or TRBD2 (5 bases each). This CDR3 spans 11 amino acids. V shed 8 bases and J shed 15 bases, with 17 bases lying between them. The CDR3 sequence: CASGPRSGPFF. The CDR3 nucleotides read TGTGCCAGCGGCCCCCGATCGGGACCGTTCTTC.

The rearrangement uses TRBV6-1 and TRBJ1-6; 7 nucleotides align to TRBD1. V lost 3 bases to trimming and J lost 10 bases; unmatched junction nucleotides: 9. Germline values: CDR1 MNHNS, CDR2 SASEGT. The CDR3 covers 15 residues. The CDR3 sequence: CASSEMDRIGSPLHF. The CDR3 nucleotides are TGTGCCAGCAGTGAGATGGACAGGATCGGGTCACCCCTCCACTTT.

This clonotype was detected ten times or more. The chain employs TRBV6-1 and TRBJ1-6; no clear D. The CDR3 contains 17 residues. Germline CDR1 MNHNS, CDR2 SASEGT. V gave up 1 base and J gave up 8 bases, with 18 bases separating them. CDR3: CASSEVMGSGPYSPLHF. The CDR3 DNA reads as TGTGCCAGCAGTGAAGTTATGGGCTCCGGGCCATATTCACCCCTCCACTTT.

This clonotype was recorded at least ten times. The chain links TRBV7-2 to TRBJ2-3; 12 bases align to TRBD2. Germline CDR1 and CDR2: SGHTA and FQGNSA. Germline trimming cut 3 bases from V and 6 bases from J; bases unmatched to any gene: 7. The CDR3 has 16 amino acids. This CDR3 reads CASSLTSGGTVDTQYF. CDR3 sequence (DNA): TGTGCCAGCAGCTTGACTAGCGGGGGAACTGTGGATACGCAGTATTTT.

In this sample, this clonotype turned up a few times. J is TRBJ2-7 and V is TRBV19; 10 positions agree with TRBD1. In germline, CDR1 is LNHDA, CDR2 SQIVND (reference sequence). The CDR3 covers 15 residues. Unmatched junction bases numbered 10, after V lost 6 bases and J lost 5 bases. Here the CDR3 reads CASSIPGTGVNEQYF. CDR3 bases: TGTGCCAGTAGCATCCCCGGGACAGGGGTTAACGAGCAGTACTTC. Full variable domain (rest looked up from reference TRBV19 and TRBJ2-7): DGGITQSPKYLFRKEGQNVTLSCEQNLNHDAMYWYRQDPGQGLRLIYYSQIVNDFQKGDIAEGYSVSREKKESFPLTVTSAQKNPTAFYLCASSIPGTGVNEQYFGPGTRLTVT.

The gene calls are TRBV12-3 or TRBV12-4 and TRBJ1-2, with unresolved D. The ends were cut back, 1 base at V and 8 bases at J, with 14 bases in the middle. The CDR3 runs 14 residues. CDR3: CASSLVRPPRGYTF. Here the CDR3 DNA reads TGTGCCAGCAGTTTAGTTCGTCCCCCCCGGGGCTACACCTTC.

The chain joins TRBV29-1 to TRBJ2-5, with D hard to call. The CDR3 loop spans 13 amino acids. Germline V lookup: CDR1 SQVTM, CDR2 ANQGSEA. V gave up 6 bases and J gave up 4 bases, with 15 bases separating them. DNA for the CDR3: TGCAGCGTCGTCAGGATCATGAGAGAGACCCAGTACTTC. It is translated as CSVVRIMRETQYF.

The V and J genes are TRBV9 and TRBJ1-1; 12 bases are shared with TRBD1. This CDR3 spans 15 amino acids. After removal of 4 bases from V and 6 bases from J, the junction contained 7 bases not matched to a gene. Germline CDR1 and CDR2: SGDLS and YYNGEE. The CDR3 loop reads CASSPGQGAKAEAFF. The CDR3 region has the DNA TGTGCCAGCAGCCCGGGACAGGGGGCAAAGGCTGAAGCTTTCTTT. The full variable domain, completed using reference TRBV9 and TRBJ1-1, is DSGVTQTPKHLITATGQRVTLRCSPRSGDLSVYWYQQSLDQGLQFLIQYYNGEERAKGNILERFSAQQFPDLHSELNLSSLELGDSALYFCASSPGQGAKAEAFFGQGTRLTVV.

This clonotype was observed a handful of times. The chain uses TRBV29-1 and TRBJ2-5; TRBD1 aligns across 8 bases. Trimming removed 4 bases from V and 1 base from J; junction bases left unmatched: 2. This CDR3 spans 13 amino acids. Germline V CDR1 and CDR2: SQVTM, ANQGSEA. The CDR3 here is CSVGGQAQETQYF. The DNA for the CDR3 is TGCAGCGTTGGGGGACAGGCCCAAGAGACCCAGTACTTC.

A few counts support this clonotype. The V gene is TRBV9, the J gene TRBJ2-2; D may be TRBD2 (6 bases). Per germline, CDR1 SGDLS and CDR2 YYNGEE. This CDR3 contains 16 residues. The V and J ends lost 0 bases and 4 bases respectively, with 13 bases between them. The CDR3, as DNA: TGTGCCAGCAGCGTAGGGAGGGGCGCGAGCACCGGGGAGCTGTTTTTT. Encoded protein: CASSVGRGASTGELFF.